The T cell receptor (beta chain) under discussion was sequenced for a study of blood T cells in healthy people across ages. Whole-study findings and limits: Underestimates were what the diversity estimates from one million T cells were considered to be. Donors of long life had a larger count of naive CD4+ cells and greater diversity than aged donors.

A remark on this clonotype: Its antigen is not identified.

Germline CDR1 reads MNHEY; CDR2 reads SMNVEV (reference sequence). The CDR3 runs 14 residues. V gave up 7 bases and J gave up 0 bases, with 11 bases separating them. The use of a sample-barcoded 5' primer and a J-beta primer mix characterized a second PCR of roughly 7 to 12 cycles. Each CDR3 protein gets one entry after TCRdb re-called the 5' RACE reads with MiXCR. The repertoire holds 920,000 or so distinct CDR3 sequences, with more than 35% as singletons. The clonotype comes from a woman aged 55-69 years in good health. The chain recombines TRBV27 with TRBJ2-3; maybe TRBD1 (5 bases). The sample taken for sequencing was blood. CDR3 in amino acids: CASKGASSTDTQYF. The CDR3 DNA reads as TGTGCCAGCAAAGGGGCCAGCAGCACAGATACGCAGTATTTT.